A selection of T cell receptor beta chains follows, all from one sample in a study of cytomegalovirus exposure and HLA in healthy donors. The method was immunoSEQ multiplex PCR; TCRdb's version includes in-frame clones alone and lacks a portion of them. The repertoire has some 160,000 clones, 80% of them found once; the top ten carry around 5.4%. The sequencing sample was made of PBMCs. The origin of the receptors is a man aged 40-55 years in good health and CMV-seronegative. Each CDR3 is given with its conserved first and last residue. The D gene is left open where the match is weak. The size field is filled for only some rows; it gives once, few, many or a size class.

TGCGCCAGCAGCCAAGAGCCCAGGTTCTACGAGCAGTACTTC | CASSQEPRFYEQYF | TRBJ2-7 | TRBV4-1 | 14 | - | -
TGTGCCAGCTCACACACTGAAGGGACAGGGACTGAGACCCAGTACTTC | CASSHTEGTGTETQYF | TRBJ2-5 | TRBV18 | 16 | TRBD1 | -
TGTGCCAGCAGCGTACAGACAGTAGATACGCAGTATTTT | CASSVQTVDTQYF | TRBJ2-3 | TRBV9 | 13 | - | -
TGCGCCAGCAGCCCAACAGGCCCGATGAACACTGAAGCTTTCTTT | CASSPTGPMNTEAFF | TRBJ1-1 | TRBV4-1 | 15 | - | -
TGTGCCAGCCTGACCGACGGAGCCGCTAACTATGGCTACACCTTC | CASLTDGAANYGYTF | TRBJ1-2 | TRBV2 | 15 | - | -
TGTGCCAGCAGGGAGGTGGACTATGGCTACACCTTC | CASREVDYGYTF | TRBJ1-2 | TRBV6-5 | 12 | - | -
TGTGCCAGCTCACGCCTTTCAGGGAACACCGGGGAGCTGTTTTTT | CASSRLSGNTGELFF | TRBJ2-2 | TRBV18 | 15 | - | once
TGCGCCAGCAGCATTTGGACTAGCGGGGCCAACAATGAGCAGTTCTTC | CASSIWTSGANNEQFF | TRBJ2-1 | TRBV4-3 | 16 | TRBD2 | -
TGCGCCAGCAGCTTGGACAGGGGTAGGTCACCCCTCCACTTT | CASSLDRGRSPLHF | TRBJ1-6 | TRBV5-1 | 14 | TRBD1 | -
TGTGCCAGCAGTGAACCGGCAGGGTCCTACGAGCAGTACTTC | CASSEPAGSYEQYF | TRBJ2-7 | TRBV6-1 | 14 | - | -
TGTGCCAGCAGCGTTAGGGGAGGGCTAAATGAGCAGTTCTTC | CASSVRGGLNEQFF | TRBJ2-1 | TRBV9 | 14 | TRBD2 | -
TGTGCCAGCAGTGCCTCTACTAGCACAGATACGCAGTATTTT | CASSASTSTDTQYF | TRBJ2-3 | TRBV2 | 14 | - | -
TGTGCCAGCAGCCATCGTGGACTAGCGGGGTACAATGAGCAGTTCTTC | CASSHRGLAGYNEQFF | TRBJ2-1 | TRBV7-9 | 16 | TRBD2 | -
TGTGCCATAAGCGGGGGTGGATCACCCCTCCACTTT | CAISGGGSPLHF | TRBJ1-6 | TRBV6-6 | 12 | - | once
TGTGCCAGCAGCTTGACAGGGCTCACAGATACGCAGTATTTT | CASSLTGLTDTQYF | TRBJ2-3 | TRBV7-7 | 14 | TRBD1 | -
TGCGCCAGCAGCCAAGACAGGGTACCCATGAACACTGAAGCTTTCTTT | CASSQDRVPMNTEAFF | TRBJ1-1 | TRBV4-3 | 16 | - | -
TGTGCCAGCAGCTTAGGGGGAGCATCCAATGAGCAGTTCTTC | CASSLGGASNEQFF | TRBJ2-1 | TRBV11-3 | 14 | - | -
TGTGCCAGCAGCATGGGACAGGGGGCCGCATATGGCTACACCTTC | CASSMGQGAAYGYTF | TRBJ1-2 | TRBV7-9 | 15 | TRBD1 | -
TGTGCCAGTAGTATAGGGGGCTGGGAGACCCAGTACTTC | CASSIGGWETQYF | TRBJ2-5 | TRBV19 | 13 | - | -
TGTGCCAGCAGTGGTAAGCCAGGGTCCTACGAGCAGTACTTC | CASSGKPGSYEQYF | TRBJ2-7 | TRBV6-1 | 14 | - | -
TGTGCCAGCAGTAGGAGGGGATCAGCGGGAGAGGGGGAGCAGTTCTTC | CASSRRGSAGEGEQFF | TRBJ2-1 | TRBV7-2 | 16 | TRBD2 | -
TGTGCCAGCAGTTACAGGGGTTTCGCAGATACGCAGTATTTT | CASSYRGFADTQYF | TRBJ2-3 | TRBV6-6 | 14 | - | -
TGTGCCAGCAGCCTATTCCCGGGGACTAATGAAAAACTGTTTTTT | CASSLFPGTNEKLFF | TRBJ1-4 | TRBV7-2 | 15 | - | -
TGTGCCAGAGGGGGTAGCGCTTACAATGAGCAGTTCTTC | CARGGSAYNEQFF | TRBJ2-1 | TRBV2 | 13 | - | -
TGTGCCAGCAGCCCAGGTAGCGGGAGGTGGGATACGCAGTATTTT | CASSPGSGRWDTQYF | TRBJ2-3 | TRBV6-5 | 15 | TRBD2 | -
TGTGCCAGTAGTATGCCAGCGGGAGGGCCATATGAGCAGTTCTTC | CASSMPAGGPYEQFF | TRBJ2-1 | TRBV19 | 15 | TRBD2 | -
TGTGCCAGCAGCTTGGGGACAGGGAATTTGGTTGGTGGCTACACCTTC | CASSLGTGNLVGGYTF | TRBJ1-2 | TRBV7-9 | 16 | TRBD1 | -
TGTGCCAGTAGTAGTTACAGGAGTGACTACGAGCAGTACTTC | CASSSYRSDYEQYF | TRBJ2-7 | TRBV19 | 14 | - | -
TGTGCCTGGACACTAGCGGGAAGGGTCGAGCAGTACTTC | CAWTLAGRVEQYF | TRBJ2-7 | TRBV30 | 13 | TRBD2 | -
TGCGCCAGCAGCCAAGAAACTAGCGGGAGTGACCGCGCCAATGAGCAGTTCTTC | CASSQETSGSDRANEQFF | TRBJ2-1 | TRBV4-3 | 18 | TRBD2 | -
TGTGCCAGCAGTTACGGCACCGCTAACTATGGCTACACCTTC | CASSYGTANYGYTF | TRBJ1-2 | TRBV6-6 | 14 | - | once
TGTGCCAGTAGTATAGGGTACAGGGGCTTGTCCTACGAGCAGTACTTC | CASSIGYRGLSYEQYF | TRBJ2-7 | TRBV19 | 16 | TRBD1 | -
TGTGCCAGCAGCGAGGGATGGGATCAGCCCCAGCATTTT | CASSEGWDQPQHF | TRBJ1-5 | TRBV7-6 | 13 | - | -
TGTGCCACCAGCAGAGGGCAGGGTGAATTTAAGACCTACGAGCAGTACTTC | CATSRGQGEFKTYEQYF | TRBJ2-7 | TRBV15 | 17 | - | few
TGTGCCAGCAGCAGCTCGACAGGGCCCACGGGGCAGTACTTC | CASSSSTGPTGQYF | TRBJ2-7 | TRBV11-2 | 14 | TRBD1 | -
TGTGCCAGCAGTTATAGGGGGCAATATGGCTACACCTTC | CASSYRGQYGYTF | TRBJ1-2 | TRBV6-6 | 13 | TRBD1 | once
TGTGCCAGCAGCTTAAGGACTTCCGAGCAGTACTTC | CASSLRTSEQYF | TRBJ2-7 | TRBV7-6 | 12 | - | -
TGTGCCAGCAGCTCACAGGCCTACGAGCAGTACTTC | CASSSQAYEQYF | TRBJ2-7 | TRBV6-5 | 12 | - | -
TGTGCCAGCAGCTTACGGCAGGGCATAGAGCCCCAGCATTTT | CASSLRQGIEPQHF | TRBJ1-5 | TRBV7-8 | 14 | - | -
TGCGCCAGCGGCGAACTAGCGGGATACGAGCAGTACTTC | CASGELAGYEQYF | TRBJ2-7 | TRBV4-3 | 13 | TRBD2 | -
TGTGCCAGCAGTGACAGCACTGAAGCTTTCTTT | CASSDSTEAFF | TRBJ1-1 | TRBV6-5 | 11 | - | few
TGTGCCAGCAGTTCCTTCACCGGGACCTACGAGCAGTACTTC | CASSSFTGTYEQYF | TRBJ2-7 | TRBV27 | 14 | - | once
TGTGCCAGCAGCTTAGGGCTTTCCCAAGAGACCCAGTACTTC | CASSLGLSQETQYF | TRBJ2-5 | TRBV7-9 | 14 | - | -
TGTGCCATCAGTGACTTAAACACCGGGGAGCTGTTTTTT | CAISDLNTGELFF | TRBJ2-2 | TRBV10-3 | 13 | - | -
TGTGCCAGCAGCCGGACTAGCGGGACCTACGAGCAGTACTTC | CASSRTSGTYEQYF | TRBJ2-7 | TRBV2 | 14 | TRBD2 | -